The 5 T cell receptor beta chains listed next were all sequenced from one sample in a study of cytomegalovirus exposure and HLA in healthy donors. The PCR made use of 60 Vbeta and 13 Jbeta primers. The repertoire was sequenced with immunoSEQ multiplex PCR; TCRdb's copy has only in-frame clones and lacks some. The table has about 160,000 clones, less than 85% seen once. The sequenced material came from PBMCs. These receptors all stem from a man aged 60 to 69 in good health and CMV-seronegative.

The gene calls are TRBV6-5 and TRBJ1-2, with D tentatively TRBD1 (5 bases). The CDR3 runs to 13 residues. The V end was cut by 6 bases, the J end by 8 bases, with 16 bases between. CDR1 MNHEY and CDR2 SVGAGI come from the germline V gene. This CDR3 reads CASRNGGRKGYTF. The CDR3 DNA follows: TGTGCCAGCAGAAACGGGGGACGTAAGGGCTACACCTTC.

The chain has TRBV7-9 and TRBJ1-2; TRBD1 might be the D (5 bases). CDR1 is SEHNR and CDR2 is FQNEAQ in the germline V gene (reference sequence). Trimming removed 11 bases at V and 1 base at J, with 14 bases between. CDR3 length equals 13 residues. In DNA, the CDR3 is TGTGCCTCTCAGGGAGGGAATAACTATGGCTACACCTTC. This codes for CASQGGNNYGYTF.

The chain links TRBV7-9 to TRBJ1-1; D is perhaps TRBD1 (6 bases). With 2 bases removed from V and 1 base from J, the gap between germline ends came to 8 bases. The CDR3 sequence is 14 residues long. Germline CDR1 SEHNR, CDR2 FQNEAQ (reference sequence). The chain's CDR3 is CASSLQQGNTEAFF. CDR3 bases: TGTGCCAGCAGCTTACAACAGGGGAACACTGAAGCTTTCTTT.

The rearrangement links TRBV5-6 to TRBJ2-5; possible D gene TRBD2, 6 bases. The CDR3 loop spans 13 amino acids. Germline V lookup: CDR1 SGHDT, CDR2 YYEEEE. Trimming took 0 bases from V and 6 from J, leaving 9 bases between them. CDR3 sequence reads: CASSLGGVKTQYF. The CDR3 DNA reads TGTGCCAGCAGCTTGGGGGGGGTGAAGACCCAGTACTTC.

This sequence joins TRBV6-4 and TRBJ1-5; the D is unclear. This CDR3 is built from 13 residues. From germline, CDR1 is MRHNA and CDR2 SNTAGT. Trimming left V 6 bases short and J 0 bases short, with 6 bases between. Written as DNA, the CDR3 is TGTGCCAGCAGCCCCAATAGCAATCAGCCCCAGCATTTT. It codes for CASSPNSNQPQHF.